Reported below is one T cell receptor (beta chain). Its specificity is unknown. This sample is drawn from a study of response to subunit inactivated influenza vaccine. Whole-study findings and limits: Few new T cells, the authors suggested, are recruited by each seasonal influenza vaccination.

Trimming removed 3 bases from V and 7 bases from J, with 12 bases in between. This CDR3 is built from 13 residues. CDR1 and CDR2 from the germline V gene are KGHSH and LQKENI. TCRdb analysed the RT-PCR reads with MiXCR anew, one entry per CDR3 protein. The sample has over 400,000 distinct CDR3 sequences; about 10% are singletons. This TCR came from a man aged 45-60 years who received an inactivated influenza vaccine. The chain recombines TRBV18 with TRBJ1-2; D is uncertain. This material consisted of PBMCs from blood, taken more than 35 days after vaccination. In DNA, the CDR3 is TGTGCCAGCTCACCGGAACCACCCACTGGCTACACCTTC. This translates into CASSPEPPTGYTF.